This is a list of T cell receptor beta chains from one sample in a study of blood T cell repertoires in COVID-19. This table comes from immunoSEQ multiplex PCR, and its TCRdb copy is limited to in-frame clones, with some not included. The data show 140,000 or so clones, about 87% seen once. Sequenced sample: peripheral blood. All receptors come from a human donor in a cohort sampled during active COVID-19. CDR3s include the opening cysteine and the closing phenylalanine or tryptophan. Each record gives: V gene, J gene, D gene, CDR3 DNA, CDR3 protein. A D gene is named only where the DNA matches it firmly.

V gene: TRBV6-4; J gene: TRBJ2-4; D gene: TRBD1; CDR3 DNA: TGTGCCAGCAGGGGACAGCGGATATCTGCCAAAAACATTCAGTACTTC; CDR3 protein: CASRGQRISAKNIQYF
V gene: TRBV18; J gene: TRBJ2-3; D gene: TRBD1; CDR3 DNA: TGTGCCAGCTCATCCCAGGGGGCAGATACGCAGTATTTT; CDR3 protein: CASSSQGADTQYF
V gene: TRBV5-4; J gene: TRBJ2-5; D gene: TRBD1; CDR3 DNA: TGTGCCAGCAGCACTGGACAGGTTTACCAAGAGACCCAGTACTTC; CDR3 protein: CASSTGQVYQETQYF
V gene: TRBV18; J gene: TRBJ1-3; D gene: TRBD1; CDR3 DNA: TGTGCCAGCTCACGAGAGCAGGGACAGGGGGCATCTGGAAACACCATATATTTT; CDR3 protein: CASSREQGQGASGNTIYF
V gene: TRBV29-1; J gene: TRBJ2-7; D gene: TRBD1; CDR3 DNA: TGCAGCGTTGAAAAAGCAGGGGGATCCTCCTACGAGCAGTACTTC; CDR3 protein: CSVEKAGGSSYEQYF
V gene: TRBV9; J gene: TRBJ1-6; D gene: TRBD1; CDR3 DNA: TGTGCCAGCAGCGGGCGGACAGGGAATAATTCACCCCTCCACTTT; CDR3 protein: CASSGRTGNNSPLHF
V gene: TRBV5-6; J gene: TRBJ2-6; D gene: NA; CDR3 DNA: TGTGCCAGCAGCTTCCAGGGTACGGGGGTCTGGGCCAACGTCCTGACTTTC; CDR3 protein: CASSFQGTGVWANVLTF
V gene: TRBV5-1; J gene: TRBJ2-2; D gene: TRBD1; CDR3 DNA: TGCGCCAGCAGCTTGGGGTGGACAGGAACCGGGGAGCTGTTTTTT; CDR3 protein: CASSLGWTGTGELFF
V gene: TRBV28; J gene: TRBJ1-1; D gene: NA; CDR3 DNA: TGTGCCAGCAGTCCGACCGGGGTACGAGCTTTCTTT; CDR3 protein: CASSPTGVRAFF
V gene: TRBV28; J gene: TRBJ2-3; D gene: TRBD2; CDR3 DNA: TGTGCCAGCAGTCCGCATGGGAGCGGGAGTACGCAGTATTTT; CDR3 protein: CASSPHGSGSTQYF
V gene: TRBV19; J gene: TRBJ2-2; D gene: NA; CDR3 DNA: TGTGCCAGTAAGAAGGGGTCAAACACCGGGGAGCTGTTTTTT; CDR3 protein: CASKKGSNTGELFF